A selection of T cell receptor beta chains follows, all from one sample in a study of B cell selection in AIRE deficiency. Only in-frame clones appear in the TCRdb table, and some are missing; sequencing was by immunoSEQ multiplex PCR. In the table there are about 25,000 clones, 95% to 96% of which are singletons. The sequencing input was CD4+CD127+ conventional T cells sorted from PBMCs. These receptor sequences come from a human donor in good health. Each CDR3 is given with its conserved first and last residue. Each record gives: CDR3 protein, CDR3 DNA, J gene, V gene, D gene, clone size. D genes are given only for firm matches. Rows give clone size only sometimes, using once, few, many, or a class for an expanded clone.

CASSTGASGGFTDTQYF,TGTGCCAGCAGTACGGGGGCTAGCGGGGGGTTCACAGATACGCAGTATTTT,TRBJ2-3,TRBV2,TRBD2,.
CASSQGLPRGQETQYF,TGTGCCAGCAGCCAAGGACTCCCCCGCGGGCAAGAGACCCAGTACTTC,TRBJ2-5,TRBV9,.,.
CASSGEGTGLGHTEAFF,TGCGCCAGCAGCGGCGAAGGCACAGGTCTAGGCCACACTGAAGCTTTCTTT,TRBJ1-1,TRBV5-1,.,.
CAWSRLRSSGNTIYF,TGTGCCTGGAGTCGACTCAGGAGCTCTGGAAACACCATATATTTT,TRBJ1-3,TRBV30,.,few
CSNGVQETQYF,TGCAGTAACGGGGTACAAGAGACCCAGTACTTC,TRBJ2-5,TRBV20-1,.,.
CASSLRDGWNEKLFF,TGCGCCAGCAGCCTAAGGGACGGATGGAATGAAAAACTGTTTTTT,TRBJ1-4,TRBV5-1,.,.
CASTVAEATDTQYF,TGTGCCAGCACGGTAGCGGAGGCCACAGATACGCAGTATTTT,TRBJ2-3,TRBV6-1,.,.
CASSQDRQGRAFF,TGCGCCAGCAGCCAAGATCGACAGGGTCGGGCTTTCTTT,TRBJ1-1,TRBV4-3,TRBD1,.
CASSLRQGTYEQYF,TGTGCCAGCAGCTTGAGACAGGGGACCTACGAGCAGTACTTC,TRBJ2-7,TRBV5-4,TRBD1,.
CASSFYIGASYEQYF,TGTGCCAGCAGTTTCTACATCGGAGCCTCCTACGAGCAGTACTTC,TRBJ2-7,TRBV6-1,.,.
CASSLGSSDTQYF,TGTGCCAGCAGCTTAGGGTCCTCTGATACGCAGTATTTT,TRBJ2-3,TRBV7-8,.,.
CASSPTGGTGELFF,TGTGCCAGCTCGCCGACAGGGGGAACCGGGGAGCTGTTTTTT,TRBJ2-2,TRBV18,TRBD1,.
CASSLQGAYHGYTF,TGTGCCAGCAGCTTACAGGGGGCCTATCATGGCTACACCTTC,TRBJ1-2,TRBV5-4,TRBD1,.
CASSLRSGGRASDSIQYF,TGTGCCAGCAGCTTACGGTCGGGGGGGCGAGCATCGGATAGCATTCAGTACTTC,TRBJ2-4,TRBV7-8,TRBD2,.
CASSLGQGPEKLFF,TGTGCCAGCAGCTTAGGACAGGGACCTGAAAAACTGTTTTTT,TRBJ1-4,TRBV7-9,TRBD1,.
CSVEVRVNTEAFF,TGCAGCGTTGAAGTGAGAGTGAACACTGAAGCTTTCTTT,TRBJ1-1,TRBV29-1,.,.
CASSPLGTRGYTF,TGTGCCAGCAGCCCCTTGGGAACCCGTGGCTACACCTTC,TRBJ1-2,TRBV6-6,.,once
CASSESGSGQPQHF,TGTGCCAGCAGCGAATCAGGGTCGGGTCAGCCCCAGCATTTT,TRBJ1-5,TRBV7-9,.,.
CASSSSRRIDTQYF,TGTGCCAGCAGTTCCTCGAGGAGAATCGATACGCAGTATTTT,TRBJ2-3,TRBV6-5,.,.
CASGPSGTTDTQYF,TGTGCCAGCGGTCCCAGCGGAACCACAGATACGCAGTATTTT,TRBJ2-3,TRBV2,.,.
CARSTSGVSDTQYF,TGTGCCAGGTCGACTAGCGGGGTTTCGGATACGCAGTATTTT,TRBJ2-3,TRBV6-4,TRBD2,few
CASKLRGGVPHEQFF,TGCGCCAGCAAGCTCCGCGGGGGGGTTCCCCATGAGCAGTTCTTC,TRBJ2-1,TRBV5-1,TRBD2,.
CASSPGTPGGEQYF,TGTGCCAGCAGCCCCGGGACACCGGGGGGCGAGCAGTACTTC,TRBJ2-7,TRBV6-5,.,.
CASSLEMGRNSPLHF,TGTGCCAGCAGCTTAGAGATGGGTAGGAATTCACCCCTCCACTTT,TRBJ1-6,TRBV7-2,.,.
CASSFGTVNEQFF,TGTGCTAGCAGCTTTGGGACCGTCAATGAGCAGTTCTTC,TRBJ2-1,TRBV7-7,.,.
CASSPTGNSGNTIYF,TGTGCCAGCAGCCCCACAGGGAACTCTGGAAACACCATATATTTT,TRBJ1-3,TRBV6-6,.,.
CASSPEGTLFYEQYF,TGTGCCAGCAGCCCTGAGGGGACCCTCTTCTACGAGCAGTACTTC,TRBJ2-7,TRBV5-4,.,.
CASSPGLIGGSEQYF,TGCGCCAGCAGCCCGGGACTGATTGGGGGGAGCGAGCAGTACTTC,TRBJ2-7,TRBV5-1,.,.
CASSRQGLLKGYTF,TGTGCCAGCAGCCGTCAGGGCCTGCTGAAAGGCTACACCTTC,TRBJ1-2,TRBV14,.,.
CASSPRKGAKDTEAFF,TGTGCCAGCTCACCCCGCAAGGGCGCGAAGGACACTGAAGCTTTCTTT,TRBJ1-1,TRBV18,.,.
CASSLEGNTEAFF,TGTGCCAGCAGCTTAGAAGGGAACACTGAAGCTTTCTTT,TRBJ1-1,TRBV7-9,.,.
CASSPIGPGVQETQYF,TGTGCCAGCAGCCCCATAGGACCTGGGGTCCAAGAGACCCAGTACTTC,TRBJ2-5,TRBV7-8,.,.
CASSESQASPGYGYTF,TGCGCCAGCAGTGAGTCACAGGCCTCACCGGGTTATGGCTACACCTTC,TRBJ1-2,TRBV10-2,.,.
CASSSLGTDTQYF,TGTGCCAGCAGCTCCCTTGGCACAGATACGCAGTATTTT,TRBJ2-3,TRBV7-9,.,.
CASSVEGSYEQYF,TGTGCCAGCAGTGTCGAGGGGTCCTACGAGCAGTACTTC,TRBJ2-7,TRBV2,.,.
CASSPIRGNQPQHF,TGTGCCAGCTCACCAATCAGGGGCAATCAGCCCCAGCATTTT,TRBJ1-5,TRBV18,.,.
CASSIRDSPSGNTIYF,TGTGCCAGTAGTATTCGGGACAGCCCCTCTGGAAACACCATATATTTT,TRBJ1-3,TRBV19,TRBD1,.
CSAEDRGAYNEQFF,TGCAGCGCAGAAGACAGGGGGGCCTACAATGAGCAGTTCTTC,TRBJ2-1,TRBV29-1,TRBD1,.
CASSLGLAGVPEQFF,TGTGCCAGCAGCTTAGGACTAGCGGGAGTTCCTGAGCAGTTCTTC,TRBJ2-1,TRBV7-3,TRBD2,.
CASSFRTGGYEQYF,TGTGCCAGCAGTTTTAGGACAGGGGGCTACGAGCAGTACTTC,TRBJ2-7,TRBV27,TRBD1,.
CASSLEVARDNEQFF,TGCGCCAGCAGCTTGGAGGTTGCGAGGGACAATGAGCAGTTCTTC,TRBJ2-1,TRBV5-1,.,.
CASSPGRDQPQHF,TGTGCCAGCTCCCCAGGGAGGGATCAGCCCCAGCATTTT,TRBJ1-5,TRBV18,.,.
CASSIAAEYYEQYF,TGTGCCAGTAGTATAGCCGCAGAGTACTACGAGCAGTACTTC,TRBJ2-7,TRBV19,.,.
CASTKYQETQYF,TGTGCCAGCACAAAGTACCAAGAGACCCAGTACTTC,TRBJ2-5,TRBV7-2,.,once
CASSRIRDRDQKLFF,TGTGCCAGCAGCCGTATAAGGGACAGGGATCAAAAACTGTTTTTT,TRBJ1-4,TRBV11-2,TRBD1,.
CASSPQTGRNTEAFF,TGTGCCAGCTCACCGCAGACAGGGAGGAACACTGAAGCTTTCTTT,TRBJ1-1,TRBV18,TRBD1,.
CASSQDRQGRAFF,TGCGCCAGCAGCCAAGATCGACAGGGTCGGGCTTTCTTT,TRBJ1-1,TRBV4-1,TRBD1,few
CASSQARGASATNEKLFF,TGTGCCAGCAGCCAAGCCCGAGGAGCAAGTGCAACTAATGAAAAACTGTTTTTT,TRBJ1-4,TRBV14,.,.
CASGQRTGGYGYTF,TGTGCTAGTGGTCAAAGGACAGGGGGCTATGGCTACACCTTC,TRBJ1-2,TRBV12-5,TRBD1,.
CASSWTSGSEQYF,TGTGCCAGCAGCTGGACTAGCGGGAGCGAGCAGTACTTC,TRBJ2-7,TRBV6-5,TRBD2,few
CASSRGLTADTQYF,TGTGCCAGCAGCCGGGGCCTAACGGCAGATACGCAGTATTTT,TRBJ2-3,TRBV7-9,.,.
CASSFRLSPLHF,TGTGCCAGCAGCTTTCGTTTGTCACCCCTCCACTTT,TRBJ1-6,TRBV7-2,.,.